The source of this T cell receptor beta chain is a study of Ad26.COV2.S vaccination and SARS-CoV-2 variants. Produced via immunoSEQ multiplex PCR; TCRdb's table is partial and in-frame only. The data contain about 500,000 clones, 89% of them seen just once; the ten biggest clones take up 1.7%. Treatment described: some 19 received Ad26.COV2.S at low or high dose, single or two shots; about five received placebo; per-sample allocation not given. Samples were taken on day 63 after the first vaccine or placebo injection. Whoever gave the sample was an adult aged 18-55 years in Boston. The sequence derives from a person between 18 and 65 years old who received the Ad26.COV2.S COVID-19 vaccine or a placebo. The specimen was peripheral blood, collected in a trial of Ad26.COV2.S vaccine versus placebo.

CDR3 protein: CASSASLAAGANVLTF. CDR3 coding DNA: TGTGCCAGCAGCGCCTCACTAGCGGCTGGGGCCAACGTCCTGACTTTC. The V gene is TRBV11-1, the J gene TRBJ2-6, with TRBD2 identical over 8 bases. This CDR3 is 16 amino acids long. Germline V CDR1 and CDR2: SGHAT, FQDESV (reference sequence). J lost 2 bases, V lost 5 bases, and 5 bases had no gene match.